This TCR beta chain emerged from a study of CD8 T cells in ankylosing spondylitis. Each CDR3 protein gets one entry after TCRdb re-called the 5' RACE reads with MiXCR. The repertoire holds about 360,000 distinct CDR3 sequences, with 20% to 25% as singletons. Trimming pared 7 bases from V and 4 bases from J, leaving 18 bases between. The length of the CDR3 is 15 residues. V usage is TRBV12-3 or TRBV12-4 and J usage is TRBJ2-3; the D gene is possibly TRBD2 (5 bases). Input material: blood, either unsorted or a sorted T cell fraction (not recorded which). The receptor comes from a male donor with ankylosing spondylitis or in good health (not recorded which). The CDR3 spells CASKIWAGLADTQYF. The CDR3 nucleotides are TGTGCCAGCAAAATATGGGCGGGTTTGGCAGATACGCAGTATTTT.